This T cell receptor beta chain originates from a study of blood T cell repertoires in COVID-19 (dated by TCRdb to the early 2020s). With respect to the entire study: Samples covering the acute and convalescent phases of COVID-19 were provided by collaborators in the United States, Italy and Spain. The material from the prospective study consisted of cDNA or gDNA derived from T cells, B-cell-depleted T cells, or PBMCs. Deeply sampled blood TCRbeta repertoires from subjects exposed to, actively infected with, or recovered from COVID-19 were included in the dataset. The repertoires were released in a freely available public database meant as a resource for research on the immune response to SARS-CoV-2. Samples were obtained from the ongoing ImmuneRACE study (first 160 participants) and from approximately 1,200 subjects provided by 6 global collaborators. Nearly every sample came with metadata listing a de-identified subject ID, COVID-19 status, age in years and sex. HLA class I and class II types, where available, came from metadata supplied by the sample provider rather than from assay-based typing.

On this clone: The antigen it recognizes is unknown. Base qualities are not provided; no much larger clone lies one nucleotide away.

TCRbeta CDR3 regions were amplified from genomic DNA using the immunoSEQ Assay, a bias-controlled multiplex PCR. Regarding the original processing steps: Nucleated cell counts per sample were estimated from amplification of reference gene primers within the assay. To quantify the absolute abundance of each unique TCRbeta CDR3 rearrangement, sequence reads were collapsed and filtered. For each sample, productive Simpson clonality was calculated as the square root of Simpson's diversity index over productive rearrangements. The table comes from immuneACCESS by way of TCRdb, which keeps in-frame sequences with V and J called. Part of the clones is missing from these tables; in studies checked, under half for an unresolved V gene and the rest for unknown reasons. From that table come the V and J calls and clone size; the DNA was used to work out D and trimming. The sample records approximately 380,000 clones, 88% of which are singletons. The leading ten clones occupy 0.9% to 1.5% of the sample.

Participants in the prospective study were aged 18 to 89 years, lived in about two dozen United States geographic areas, and enrolled through a virtual design. Cohort assignment in the prospective study relied on participant-reported clinical history from a screening survey and a study questionnaire. ImmuneRACE Cohort 3 recovered participants were defined by two consecutive negative NP/OP PCR tests, healthcare professional clearance, or symptom resolution. In the prospective study, mobile phlebotomists collected whole blood, serum and a nasopharyngeal or oropharyngeal swab from each participant. Additional blood draws and questionnaires over an approximately 2-month period could optionally be provided by prospective study participants. Blood samples from the prospective study were shipped frozen or at room temperature prior to DNA extraction. Its CDR3 holds 16 amino acids, cysteine through phenylalanine. The only DNA kept is the CDR3, 48 bases in frame from the first base. V is cut by 5 bases and J by 4 bases, and the space between the germline ends is 20 bases. For CDR1 and CDR2, the germline V gene lists SGHAT and FQNNGV.

General conclusions and limits of the study: Clinical and demographic metadata were provided uncurated, with the amount varying by source and participant.

Recombination connected TRBV11-2 to TRBJ1-1; no confident D gene assignment can be made. The sequencing sample was made of PBMCs or T cells enriched from blood (not recorded which). The sequence came from a woman aged 18-29 years who had recovered from COVID-19. The CDR3 is CASSPRAAGKGTEAFF. The DNA sequence reads TGTGCCAGCAGCCCACGAGCGGCAGGAAAAGGCACTGAAGCTTTCTTT.